Below are 24 T cell receptor beta chains sequenced from a single sample in a study of T cells in Graves' hyperthyroidism and ophthalmopathy. RNA transcripts were the template for amplifying TCR beta CDR3 regions. In the first-round RT-PCR of the TCR CDR3, the HTBI primer set was used. TCRdb called the multiplex PCR reads again in MiXCR, with one record for every CDR3 protein. The data hold about 570,000 distinct CDR3 sequences, with 46% observed a single time. The sample consisted of peripheral blood or thyroid tissue (not recorded which). The receptor source for this set is an adult woman with Graves' disease, either hyperthyroidism or ophthalmopathy (not recorded which).

About this clonotype: This may come from a read error, since a much larger clone is one base off. The V gene is TRBV5-1, the J gene TRBJ2-5; D gene unclear. The DNA end favors TRBJ2-1, so the J call may be wrong. The length of the CDR3 is 14 residues. Germline V lookup: CDR1 SGHRS, CDR2 YFSETQ. The CDR3 region is CASSLERPQETQFF. The DNA for the CDR3 is TGCGCCAGCAGCTTGGAACGGCCCCAAGAGACCCAGTTCTTC.

The genes are TRBV10-2 and TRBJ2-7; 8 bases align to TRBD2. The CDR3 runs 13 residues. J was trimmed by 4 bases and V by 8 bases; bases with no gene match: 7. Germline CDR1 WSHSY, CDR2 SAAADI. The CDR3 sequence is CASAAGGFYEQYF. In DNA form, the CDR3 reads TGCGCCAGCGCTGCGGGGGGCTTTTACGAGCAGTACTTC.

This clonotype was counted at least ten times. In DNA form, the CDR3 reads TGTGCCAGCAGCGTATCTGGGTCTATCACCGGGGAGCTGTTTTTT. Translated, it gives CASSVSGSITGELFF. V and J are TRBV9 and TRBJ2-2; D gene uncertain. V was shortened by 1 base and J by 4 bases, with 11 bases between the two germline ends. The CDR3 runs to 15 residues. The germline gives CDR1 SGDLS, CDR2 YYNGEE.

This clonotype was observed many times. The genes are TRBV29-1 and TRBJ2-5, with 10 bases lining up with TRBD2. Germline lookup yields CDR1 SQVTM and CDR2 ANQGSEA. Trimming removed 7 bases from V and 4 bases from J; junction bases left unmatched: 9. This CDR3 is 14 amino acids long. This chain's CDR3 is CSARSGRQGETQYF. CDR3 nucleotide sequence: TGCAGCGCTCGTAGCGGGAGGCAGGGAGAGACCCAGTACTTC.

The rearrangement uses TRBV9 and TRBJ2-2, with 8 bases aligning to TRBD2. The junction had 10 bases not matched to a gene; V was cut back by 0 bases and J by 3 bases. The CDR3 covers 18 residues. Germline values: CDR1 SGDLS, CDR2 YYNGEE. CDR3 sequence reads: CASSVAPTGTSDTGELFF. The DNA of the CDR3 is TGTGCCAGCAGCGTAGCACCAACCGGGACTAGTGACACCGGGGAGCTGTTTTTT.

The chain carries TRBV29-1 and TRBJ2-3; unclear D gene. Between the trimmed V and J ends, which lost 7 bases and 0 bases, there was a span of 14 bases. The germline V gene encodes CDR1 SQVTM and CDR2 ANQGSEA. This CDR3 has 14 residues. The DNA of the CDR3 is TGCAGCGCCGTGCGGCCCTCCAGCACAGATACGCAGTATTTT. The encoded protein is CSAVRPSSTDTQYF.

This sequence joins TRBV20-1 and TRBJ1-5; 8 bases agree with TRBD1. The CDR3 runs 14 residues. Trimming removed 5 bases from V and 1 base from J; junction bases left unmatched: 4. Germline CDR1 is DFQATT and CDR2 is SNEGSKA (reference sequence). The CDR3 DNA follows: TGCAGTGCTGACAGGGGAGGCAGCAATCAGCCCCAGCATTTT. Its translation: CSADRGGSNQPQHF.

The chain recombines TRBV20-1 with TRBJ2-7; 11 bases agree with TRBD2. After removal of 6 bases from V and 4 bases from J, the junction contained 8 bases not matched to a gene. CDR1 and CDR2 (germline): DFQATT, SNEGSKA (reference sequence). The CDR3 consists of 14 residues. Here the CDR3 DNA reads TGCAGTGCCTCACTAGCGGGAGCGTCTTACGAGCAGTACTTC. This gives the protein CSASLAGASYEQYF.

This rearrangement joins TRBV20-1 to TRBJ2-3; D gene uncertain. Per the germline V gene, CDR1 is DFQATT and CDR2 is SNEGSKA (reference sequence). The CDR3 extends over 13 amino acids. Trimming left V 3 bases short and J 2 bases short, with 9 bases between. The CDR3 DNA reads as TGCAGTGCTAGGACCCAAATCACAGATACGCAGTATTTT. Amino acid sequence: CSARTQITDTQYF.

This clonotype was recorded at least ten times. The chain recombines TRBV7-2 with TRBJ2-7; TRBD2 agrees at 7 bases. The V and J ends lost 6 bases and 2 bases, in that order; junction bases with no gene match: 10. In germline, CDR1 is SGHTA, CDR2 FQGNSA. The CDR3 extends over 15 amino acids. The CDR3 region has the DNA TGTGCCAGCAGTCGTTCTAGCGGTACCACCTACGAGCAGTACTTC. Protein product: CASSRSSGTTYEQYF.

The chain combines TRBV19 with TRBJ1-3; 7 bases align to TRBD1. The V gene's germline CDR1 is LNHDA and CDR2 SQIVND (reference sequence). Trimming cost V 5 bases and J 8 bases; bases outside gene matches: 6. This CDR3 comprises 13 residues. As DNA, the CDR3 is TGTGCCAGTAGTGACGACAGGGTGGACACCATATATTTT. Translating gives CASSDDRVDTIYF.

This clonotype was detected many times. The J gene is TRBJ2-6, the V gene TRBV29-1, with D hard to call. The V gene lost 3 bases and the J gene lost 1 base, with 1 base spanning the gap. The CDR3 is 12 residues long. Germline CDR1 reads SQVTM; CDR2 reads ANQGSEA. The CDR3: CSVDSGANVLTF. The CDR3 nucleotides read TGCAGCGTTGATTCTGGGGCCAACGTCCTGACTTTC. Full variable domain (remainder filled in from reference TRBV29-1 and TRBJ2-6): SAVISQKPSRDICQRGTSLTIQCQVDSQVTMMFWYRQQPGQSLTLIATANQGSEATYESGFVIDKFPISRPNLTFSTLTVSNMSPEDSSIYLCSVDSGANVLTFGAGSRLTVL.

This clonotype was seen at least ten times. V usage is TRBV6-5 and J usage is TRBJ2-6, with 7 nucleotides matching TRBD1. Germline trimming cut 7 bases from V and 3 bases from J; bases unmatched to any gene: 12. The CDR3 contains 17 residues. In germline, CDR1 is MNHEY, CDR2 SVGAGI. The CDR3, as DNA: TGTGCCAGCAAACGCCGGACAGGTTTACTTGGGGCCAACGTCCTGACTTTC. Translated, it gives CASKRRTGLLGANVLTF.

This clonotype came up a few times. This rearrangement joins TRBV7-2 to TRBJ2-5; possible D gene TRBD2, 6 bases. Trimming shortened V by 7 bases and J by 5 bases, and 17 bases separated the two germline ends. The V gene's germline CDR1 is SGHTA and CDR2 FQGNSA. This CDR3 spans 14 amino acids. CDR3 bases: TGTGCCAGCATCCTCCTGGAGGGTTTGGAGACCCAGTACTTC. Residues: CASILLEGLETQYF.

This clonotype was found many times. This chain connects TRBV6-1 to TRBJ1-5; TRBD1 matches at 9 bases. This CDR3 spans 14 amino acids. The germline CDR1 and CDR2 sequences are MNHNS and SASEGT. Trimming cost V 8 bases and J 7 bases; bases outside gene matches: 9. The CDR3 DNA sequence: TGTGCCAGCGGGGACAGGGAAGTAATGCAGCCCCAGCATTTT. It translates to CASGDREVMQPQHF.

This clonotype was found many times. The chain carries TRBV20-1 and TRBJ2-5; 8 nucleotides agree with TRBD1. The length of the CDR3 is 14 residues. The germline V gene has CDR1 DFQATT and CDR2 SNEGSKA (reference sequence). Trimming took 6 bases from V and 5 from J; bases not matched to a gene: 11. The CDR3 is CSALPRTGQETQYF. CDR3 bases: TGCAGTGCCCTACCTCGGACAGGGCAGGAGACCCAGTACTTC.

This clonotype was observed at least ten times. The chain is built from TRBV7-9 and TRBJ1-5; TRBD1 aligns across 9 bases. The J segment lost 4 bases and the V segment lost 5 bases, leaving 6 bases of the junction unmatched. Germline V lookup: CDR1 SEHNR, CDR2 FQNEAQ (reference sequence). The CDR3 sequence is 15 residues long. CDR3 bases: TGTGCCAGCAGCACCGGGACAGGGTGGAATCAGCCCCAGCATTTT. Its translation is CASSTGTGWNQPQHF.

This chain connects TRBV28 to TRBJ2-2, with 7 bases that match TRBD1. The CDR3 is 13 residues long. Unmatched junction bases numbered 9, after V lost 9 bases and J lost 8 bases. The germline gives CDR1 MDHEN, CDR2 SYDVKM. CDR3 coding DNA: TGTGCCAGTCTACCACAGGGGTTGGGGGAGCTGTTTTTT. Residues: CASLPQGLGELFF.

This chain joins TRBV5-8 and TRBJ2-7; the D is unclear. Trimming left V 4 bases short and J 4 bases short, with 12 bases between. CDR1 and CDR2 (germline): SGHTS, YDEGEE. The CDR3 is made up of 13 amino acids. The CDR3 DNA is TGTGCCAGCAGCAATACAGTGTCGTACGAGCAGTACTTC. Its translation is CASSNTVSYEQYF.

V usage is TRBV30 and J usage is TRBJ2-2, with D maybe TRBD1 (5 bases). This CDR3 region has 14 residues. The germline gives CDR1 GTSNPN, CDR2 SVGIG (reference sequence). Trimming shortened V by 0 bases and J by 5 bases, and 10 bases separated the two germline ends. CDR3 DNA sequence: TGTGCCTGGAGTGTCCAGGGCGGTACCGGGGAGCTGTTTTTT. Protein: CAWSVQGGTGELFF.

This clonotype was counted a few times. The V and J genes are TRBV10-3 and TRBJ1-1; a weak D match, TRBD1 (6 bases). The CDR3 sequence is 16 residues long. CDR1 and CDR2 from the germline V gene are ENHRY and SYGVKD. Trimming took off 10 bases at V and 6 bases at J, with 27 bases between the two ends. The CDR3 DNA is TGTGCCACCACGACGAGGTTGGAGGGGGGTAGGTCTGAAGCTTTCTTT. Translating gives CATTTRLEGGRSEAFF.

At least ten counts were recorded for this clonotype. J is TRBJ2-7 and V is TRBV5-5; no reliable D call. Per the germline V gene, CDR1 is SGHKS and CDR2 is YYEKEE (reference sequence). The CDR3 covers 15 residues. V was pared by 0 bases and J by 3 bases, with 13 bases between. CDR3 sequence: CASSLVPRSDYEQYF. Written as DNA, the CDR3 is TGTGCCAGCAGCTTGGTCCCCAGGTCAGACTACGAGCAGTACTTC.

The table lists this clonotype with a few counts. The genes are TRBV10-3 and TRBJ1-2; D unresolved. Germline V gene sequence: CDR1 ENHRY, CDR2 SYGVKD. The CDR3 consists of 13 residues. Deletions cut 5 bases from V and 2 bases from J, with 9 bases between. The DNA of the CDR3 is TGTGCCATCAGTCAGGACGGAAACTATGGCTACACCTTC. Its protein product is CAISQDGNYGYTF.

The V gene is TRBV24-1, the J gene TRBJ2-5, with 7 bases aligning to TRBD2. After removal of 3 bases from V and 3 bases from J, the junction contained 6 bases not matched to a gene. Germline CDR1 KGHDR, CDR2 SFDVKD. This CDR3 comprises 15 residues. The CDR3 bases are TGTGCCACCAGTGATACTAGCGCGGGCGAAGAGACCCAGTACTTC. It yields the protein CATSDTSAGEETQYF.